This T cell receptor beta chain was recovered during a study of neurological immune-mediated disorders. General study results and limits: Patients with HTLV-1-associated myelopathy had the highest level of TCR clonal expansion, whereas patients with multiple sclerosis had the lowest level, falling beneath the level found in healthy controls. Grouping of repertoires by phylogeny put those of 18 of 34 multiple sclerosis patients into a single related-CDR3 cluster, a possible signature.

Germline V gene sequence: CDR1 MGHDK, CDR2 SYGVNS. After removal of 6 bases from V and 2 bases from J, the junction contained 1 base not matched to a gene. This CDR3 is 14 amino acids long. The cDNA was generated through 5'RACE incorporating 10-nucleotide random UMIs. Every sequencing run generated in excess of 160 million TCR-beta sequences. These sequences covered 15-18 subjects. One entry per CDR3 protein results from TCRdb running MiXCR on the 5' RACE reads. This table holds around 69,000 distinct CDR3 sequences, 3% to 4% found once. This clonotype was counted at least ten times. Its target is not known.

The receptor was isolated from a man aged 40-50 years with multiple sclerosis. Sequences were obtained from PBMCs. The chain employs TRBV25-1 and TRBJ2-2; 9 bases are a match to TRBD2. CDR3 in DNA: TGTGCCAGCAGGACTAGCGGTAACACCGGGGAGCTGTTTTTT. Protein sequence: CASRTSGNTGELFF. Full variable domain (rest looked up from reference TRBV25-1 and TRBJ2-2): EADIYQTPRYLVIGTGKKITLECSQTMGHDKMYWYQQDPGMELHLIHYSYGVNSTEKGDLSSESTVSRIRTEHFPLTLESARPSHTSQYLCASRTSGNTGELFFGEGSRLTVL.